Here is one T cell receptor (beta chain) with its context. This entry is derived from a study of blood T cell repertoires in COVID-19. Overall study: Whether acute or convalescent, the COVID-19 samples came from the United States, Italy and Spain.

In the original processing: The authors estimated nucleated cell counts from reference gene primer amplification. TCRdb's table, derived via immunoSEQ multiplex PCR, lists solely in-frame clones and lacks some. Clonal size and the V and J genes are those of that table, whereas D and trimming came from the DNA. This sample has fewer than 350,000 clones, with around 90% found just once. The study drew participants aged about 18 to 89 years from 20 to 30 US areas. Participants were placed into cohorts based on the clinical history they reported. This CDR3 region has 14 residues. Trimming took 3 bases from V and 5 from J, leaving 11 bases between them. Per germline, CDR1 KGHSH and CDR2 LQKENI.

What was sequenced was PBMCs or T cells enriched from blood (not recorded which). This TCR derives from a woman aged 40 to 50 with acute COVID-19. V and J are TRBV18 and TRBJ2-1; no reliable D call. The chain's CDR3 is CASSPPEWNNEQFF. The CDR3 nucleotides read TGTGCCAGCTCACCTCCGGAGTGGAACAATGAGCAGTTCTTC.